This T cell receptor beta chain comes out of a study of T cell responses to AZD1222 COVID-19 vaccine (dated by TCRdb to the early 2020s). About the study as a whole: AZD1222 recipients whose second dose came at about 4 weeks and those whose second dose came at about 12 weeks were combined into one group, since spike-specific TCR depth and breadth did not differ between the two schedules. A total of 240 or so trial participants underwent TCR sequencing, of whom under 220 had received two doses of AZD1222 and about 25 had received two doses of the MenACWY control vaccine. Trial participants were enrolled into age subgroups of 18-55, 56-69 and 70-plus years, which contained approximately 150, 30 and 60 TCR-sequenced participants, respectively. The full study reports these points: Conclusions about previously exposed vaccinees were limited because only six AZD1222 recipients were SARS-CoV-2 seropositive at baseline. A significant rise in spike-specific TCR breadth and depth was observed after two AZD1222 doses relative to day 0 and relative to MenACWY recipients. Vaccine-associated CD4 TCRs spanned the whole spike protein, with dominant responses in regions 160-218 and 743-854. Epitopes outside the regions mutated in the B.1.351 and B.1.1.7 variants were reportedly recognized by nearly half of the unique spike-specific TCRs. Participants were mostly white British, with more females than males. The authors suggested clonal diversity may have been underestimated. Because no day 14 peak-response samples were available, the repertoires could be characterized only after the peak T cell response. In the small 56-69-year group, the increase in depth fell short of significance, most likely because of low power.

In the paper's terms, the time point label means: baseline before first vaccination. Samples from vaccinated people were obtained from the UK trials COV001 and COV002, which included a single-blind randomized controlled phase 2/3 trial of AZD1222 (ChAdOx1 nCoV-19) in healthy adults. For TCRbeta chain sequencing, PBMC samples from trial participants were taken at day 0 and at day 28 after the second dose. The CDR3 regions of human TCRbeta chains were subjected to immunosequencing. The study's processing was this. Repertoire TCRs were checked for matches against a reference library of SARS-CoV-2-specific TCRs that had been generated using the MIRA antigen-specificity platform. Breadth was defined as the fraction of unique TCRs that were SARS-CoV-2-associated. Depth was defined as the fraction of total T cells that were SARS-CoV-2-associated. Each spike-specific TCR was assigned to its reactive spike region and to a CD4 or CD8 class using the MIRA data. Log10-transformed breadth and depth values were compared by one-way ANOVA with Sidak's multiple comparisons tests. TCRdb's version of the immuneACCESS table is confined to in-frame rearrangements and falls short of the full clone set. An unresolved V gene accounts for under half of the shortfall where checked; the remainder is of unknown origin. The DNA was the basis for D and trimming; V, J and clone size are from that table. This sample has about 95,000 clones in its table, and 85% to 90% of those were observed once. Of the sample, roughly 4% falls within the top ten clones.

This clone was observed a single time. Its antigen is not yet known. One base away there is no much larger clone; base qualities are not given. The germline V gene encodes CDR1 SGHNT and CDR2 YYREEE (reference sequence). V and J are trimmed by 5 bases and 11 bases, and the gene matches miss 23 bases of the junction. The CDR3, from cysteine to phenylalanine, totals 17 residues. Only the CDR3 DNA stays, 51 bases, in frame from base 1. The chain links TRBV5-4 with TRBJ1-1; TRBD1 fits 8 bases in the junction. The receptor was isolated from an adult in good health. The specimen was peripheral blood, collected on day 0 of AZD1222 vaccination. The nucleotide sequence is given as TGTGCCAGCAGGGACGGGACAGGTGGGCAGGGGAGATTGAAGGCTTTCTTT. It translates as CASRDGTGGQGRLKAFF.